This TCR beta chain stems from a study of cytomegalovirus exposure and HLA in healthy donors. A multiplex PCR was run with 60 Vbeta primers and 13 Jbeta primers. Sequenced by immunoSEQ multiplex PCR; TCRdb stores in-frame clones only, minus some. In the table there are some 150,000 clones, 70% to 80% of which are singletons. At the time of sampling, donors were nominally healthy, though unrecorded immune exposures were likely. Regarding the study as a whole: HLA alleles showed associations with some 15,000 TCR beta sequences in a later analysis, at a 0.05 false discovery rate. DRB1 showed the most TCR associations and HLA-C the fewest in a later analysis, as rates varied by HLA locus.

This CDR3 comprises 14 residues. Germline CDR1 is SQVTM and CDR2 is ANQGSEA. V was clipped by 8 bases and J by 7 bases; unmatched bases: 14. As regards this clone: Its antigen is not known.

The TCR comes from a woman in her fifties or sixties in good health and CMV-seronegative. The genes are TRBV29-1 and TRBJ1-2; 9 nucleotides line up with TRBD1. Sequencing input: PBMCs. The DNA of the CDR3 is TGCAGCTCAGCCGGGACAGGGATTCATGGTGGCTACACCTTC. As protein: CSSAGTGIHGGYTF. Looking up the rest from reference TRBV29-1 and TRBJ1-2 gives the full variable domain: SAVISQKPSRDICQRGTSLTIQCQVDSQVTMMFWYRQQPGQSLTLIATANQGSEATYESGFVIDKFPISRPNLTFSTLTVSNMSPEDSSIYLCSSAGTGIHGGYTFGSGTRLTVV.